The 9 T cell receptor beta chains below all came from one sample that was sequenced in a study of T cell clonality in common variable immunodeficiency. General study points: In common variable immunodeficiency, TCR beta chains reportedly carried fewer deletions and N-nucleotide insertions.

For these TCRs, the target antigens are not known. Here immunoSEQ multiplex PCR was the method, and the copy in TCRdb shows in-frame clones only, minus some. This sample has over 30,000 clones and no singletons, with 6.1% in the ten largest. The sample taken for sequencing was peripheral blood mononuclear cells. Source of these receptors: a human donor with common variable immunodeficiency.

This clone was observed many times. The read comes to an end 3 residues before the CDR3 does, leaving the germline J gene to fill in the end. The chain employs TRBV19 and TRBJ1-3; 9 nucleotides agree with TRBD1. The CDR3 extends over 16 amino acids. V was pared by 5 bases and J by 2 bases, with 7 bases of the junction left unmatched. Per germline, CDR1 LNHDA and CDR2 SQIVND (reference sequence). The CDR3 loop reads CASSSQGAGTGNTIYF. Partial CDR3 DNA: TGTGCCAGTAGTTCACAGGGGGCAGGAACTGGAAACACC.

This clone was counted between two and nine times. The missing CDR3 end, 3 residues past where the read stops, is filled in from the germline J gene. This chain links TRBV7-9 with TRBJ1-2, with D hard to call. CDR3 size: 13 residues. CDR1 and CDR2 (germline): SEHNR, FQNEAQ (reference sequence). The CDR3 bases that were read are TGTGCCAGCAGCTTTGGTCAGCTAGTCGGC. Its protein product is CASSFGQLVG. The CDR3 in its entirety is CASSFGQLVGYTF. The full variable domain, completed using reference TRBV7-9 and TRBJ1-2, is DTGVSQNPRHKITKRGQNVTFRCDPISEHNRLYWYRQTLGQGPEFLTYFQNEAQLEKSRLLSDRFSAERPKGSFSTLEIQRTEQGDSAMYLCASSFGQLVGYTFGSGTRLTVV.

There are many counts of this clone. The read falls 3 residues short of the CDR3 end, and the missing part is taken from the germline J gene. V is TRBV20-1 and J is TRBJ2-5, with a weak D call TRBD2 (7 bases). Trimming removed 2 bases at V and 3 bases at J, with 13 bases between. CDR1 and CDR2 (germline): DFQATT, SNEGSKA (reference sequence). The CDR3 is made up of 14 amino acids. The CDR3 bases that were read are TGCAGTGCTAGAAGGGGGGGCCTTGAAGAGACC. It specifies CSARRGGLEET. The entire CDR3 sequence reads CSARRGGLEETQYF.

Turning to this clone: Read data end 3 residues before the CDR3 end; the end is taken from the germline J gene. The gene calls are TRBV18 and TRBJ1-2, with unresolved D. CDR1 and CDR2 from the germline V gene are KGHSH and LQKENI. This CDR3 contains 16 residues. Trimming took off 2 bases at V and 2 bases at J, with 15 bases between the two ends. The CDR3 reads CASSPSGQVKNYGYTF. The covered CDR3 bases are TGTGCCAGCTCACCAAGTGGCCAGGTTAAAAACTATGGC.

This clone occurred a few times. With the read ending 3 residues before the CDR3 end, the germline J gene is used to fill in that end. The gene calls are TRBV19 and TRBJ1-2; TRBD1 is a possible D gene (6 bases). Germline V gene lookup returns CDR1 LNHDA and CDR2 SQIVND (reference sequence). CDR3 length equals 14 residues. V was pared by 10 bases and J by 2 bases, with 17 bases between. CDR3 DNA, as far as it was read: TGTGCCACCGGAGGACAGACAGACAACTATGGC. Residues: CATGGQTDNYG. The whole CDR3 region reads CATGGQTDNYGYTF.

With regard to this clone: Read data end 3 residues before the CDR3 end; the end is taken from the germline J gene. The chain carries TRBV30 and TRBJ2-3; TRBD1 aligns across 12 bases. The germline CDR1 and CDR2 sequences are GTSNPN and SVGIG (reference sequence). Trimming cost V 1 base and J 5 bases; bases outside gene matches: 7. This CDR3 has 16 amino acids. CDR3 protein: CAWSAGQGASRDTQYF. Partial CDR3 DNA: TGTGCCTGGAGTGCGGGACAGGGGGCTTCAAGAGATACG.

As concerns this clone: The read finishes 3 residues shy of the CDR3 end, and the germline J gene is used to complete it. The chain employs TRBV5-6 and TRBJ2-3; D may be TRBD1 or TRBD2 (5 bases each). CDR3 size: 14 residues. V lost 1 base and J lost 5, with 11 bases in between. In germline, CDR1 is SGHDT, CDR2 YYEEEE. The sequenced CDR3 bases are TGTGCCAGCAGCTTGTTGAGGGGAAGAGATACG. Amino acid sequence: CASSLLRGRDT. The entire CDR3 reads CASSLLRGRDTQYF.

This clone was detected ten times or more. The DNA read from the CDR3 is TGCAGTGCCAAAAATATGGTTCGGGGGAACACCGGGGAG. The encoded protein is CSAKNMVRGNTGE. The complete CDR3 sequence is CSAKNMVRGNTGELFF. This rearrangement joins TRBV20-1 to TRBJ2-2, with D possibly being TRBD2 (5 bases). From the germline J gene comes the end of the CDR3, since the read stops 3 residues before it. The V end lost 6 bases, the J end lost 1 base, and 18 bases lay between the germline ends. Germline-derived CDR1 and CDR2 are DFQATT and SNEGSKA (reference sequence). This CDR3 is 16 amino acids long.

This clone was found many times. The read ends 3 residues shy of where the CDR3 ends; the end is completed using the germline J gene. The rearrangement uses TRBV20-1 and TRBJ2-5; D unresolved. Germline V lookup: CDR1 DFQATT, CDR2 SNEGSKA (reference sequence). The CDR3 is 13 residues long. The V end lost 3 bases, the J end lost 0 bases, and 8 bases lay between the germline ends. The part of the CDR3 DNA that was read is TGCAGTGCTAGGCTAAACCACCAAGAGACC. It translates to CSARLNHQET. The CDR3, in full, reads CSARLNHQETQYF.